The present T cell receptor beta chain was sequenced within a study of Ad26.COV2.S vaccination and SARS-CoV-2 variants. TCRdb keeps only in-frame clones here, not all; method: immunoSEQ multiplex PCR. The repertoire holds some 350,000 clones, with 90% as singletons. Treatment reported: about 20 received Ad26.COV2.S at low or high dose, single or two shots; about 5 received placebo; per-sample allocation not given. Day 63 following the first vaccine or placebo injection was when the samples were taken. V lost 6 bases and J lost 1, with 12 bases in between. The CDR3 sequence is 13 residues long. In germline, CDR1 is SQVTM, CDR2 ANQGSEA.

This TCR was sampled from a person aged 18 to 59 who received the Ad26.COV2.S COVID-19 vaccine or a placebo. Sequenced here: peripheral blood, sampled in a trial of Ad26.COV2.S vaccine versus placebo. The gene calls are TRBV29-1 and TRBJ2-5; no definite D call. Here the CDR3 reads CSVAGRFQETQYF. The CDR3 DNA reads TGCAGCGTCGCCGGACGGTTCCAAGAGACCCAGTACTTC. The whole variable domain, filled in from reference TRBV29-1 and TRBJ2-5, reads SAVISQKPSRDICQRGTSLTIQCQVDSQVTMMFWYRQQPGQSLTLIATANQGSEATYESGFVIDKFPISRPNLTFSTLTVSNMSPEDSSIYLCSVAGRFQETQYFGPGTRLLVL.